This T cell receptor (beta chain) was identified during a study of control samples from healthy donors and cancer patients. The CDR3 totals 15 residues. Germline assignment: CDR1 MGHRA and CDR2 YSYEKL. V shed 4 bases and J shed 1 base, with 11 bases lying between them. The repertoire was sequenced with immunoSEQ multiplex PCR; TCRdb's copy has only in-frame clones and lacks some. This sample has 130,000 to 150,000 clones; around 90% occur once, and the top ten carry less than 5.5%. The rearrangement links TRBV4-1 to TRBJ2-1; the D gene is possibly TRBD1 (6 bases). This sequence was found in a man aged 25 to 45 in good health. Sequenced input: blood. The CDR3 sequence: CASSLSTGSYNEQFF. The DNA for the CDR3 is TGCGCCAGCAGCCTGTCGACAGGTTCCTACAATGAGCAGTTCTTC.